This T cell receptor (beta chain) was captured in a study of T cell changes during pregnancy in multiple sclerosis. The repertoire was sequenced with immunoSEQ multiplex PCR; TCRdb's copy has only in-frame clones and lacks some. Of about 97,000 clones detected, about 91% appear once; the ten largest clones hold 2.5% to 3.5%. J was trimmed by 3 bases and V by 5 bases; bases with no gene match: 5. The CDR3 is 14 residues long. Germline lookup yields CDR1 MDHEN and CDR2 SYDVKM. This TCR came from a female donor with multiple sclerosis, enrolled in a pregnancy study. The sequencing here drew on peripheral blood, taken in the second trimester of pregnancy. This chain connects TRBV28 to TRBJ1-2; 8 nucleotides line up with TRBD1. In nucleotides, the CDR3 is TGTGCCAGCAGTGAATTACAGGGGGACTATGGCTACACCTTC. Protein sequence: CASSELQGDYGYTF.